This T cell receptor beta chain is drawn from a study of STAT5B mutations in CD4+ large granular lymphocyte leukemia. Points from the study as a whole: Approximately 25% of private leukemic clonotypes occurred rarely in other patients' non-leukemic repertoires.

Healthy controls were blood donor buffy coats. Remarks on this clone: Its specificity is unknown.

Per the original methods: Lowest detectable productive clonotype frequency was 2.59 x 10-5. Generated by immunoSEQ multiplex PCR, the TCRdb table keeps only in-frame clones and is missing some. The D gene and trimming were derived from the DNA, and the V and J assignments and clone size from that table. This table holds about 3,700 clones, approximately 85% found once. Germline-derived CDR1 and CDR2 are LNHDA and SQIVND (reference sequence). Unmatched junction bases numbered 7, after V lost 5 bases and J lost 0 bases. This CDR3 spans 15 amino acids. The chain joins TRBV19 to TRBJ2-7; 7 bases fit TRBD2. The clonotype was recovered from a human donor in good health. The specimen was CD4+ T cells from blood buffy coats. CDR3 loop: CASSPSAGSSYEQYF. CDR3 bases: TGTGCCAGTAGTCCGTCAGCGGGGAGCTCCTACGAGCAGTACTTC.